This T cell receptor (beta chain) was found in a study of glioma-infiltrating T cells after dendritic cell vaccination. Assay: immunoSEQ multiplex PCR; the TCRdb copy retains only in-frame clones and omits some. The sample consists of some 90,000 clones, roughly four fifths of them appearing once. Time point given: after dendritic cell vaccination, including at tumor progression/relapse. The ends lost 4 bases at V and 7 bases at J; junction bases unmatched: 6. This CDR3 has 14 amino acids. From germline, CDR1 is ENHRY and CDR2 SYGVKD. This sequence joins TRBV10-3 and TRBJ2-7; 11 bases are shared with TRBD2. The sequenced sample was blood, obtained after dendritic cell vaccination. This clonotype originated in a human donor with glioblastoma. This chain's CDR3 is CAISASSGGLEQYF. CDR3 DNA: TGTGCCATCAGTGCGTCTAGCGGGGGGTTGGAGCAGTACTTC.